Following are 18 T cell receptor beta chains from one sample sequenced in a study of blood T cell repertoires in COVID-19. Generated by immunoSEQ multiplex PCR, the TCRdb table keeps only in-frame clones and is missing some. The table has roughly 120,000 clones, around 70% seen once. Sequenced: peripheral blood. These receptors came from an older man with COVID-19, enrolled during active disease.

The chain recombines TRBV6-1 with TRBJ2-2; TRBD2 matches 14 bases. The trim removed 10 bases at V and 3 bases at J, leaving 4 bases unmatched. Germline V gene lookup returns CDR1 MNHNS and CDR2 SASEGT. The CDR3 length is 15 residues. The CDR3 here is CATGTSGRDTGELFF. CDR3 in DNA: TGTGCCACCGGGACTAGCGGGAGAGACACCGGGGAGCTGTTTTTT.

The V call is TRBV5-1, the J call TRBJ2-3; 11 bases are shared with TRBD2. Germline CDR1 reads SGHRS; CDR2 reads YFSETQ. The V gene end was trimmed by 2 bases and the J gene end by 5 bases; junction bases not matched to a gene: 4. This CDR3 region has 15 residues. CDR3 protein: CASSLLAGGIDTQYF. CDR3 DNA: TGCGCCAGCAGCTTATTAGCGGGAGGGATAGATACGCAGTATTTT.

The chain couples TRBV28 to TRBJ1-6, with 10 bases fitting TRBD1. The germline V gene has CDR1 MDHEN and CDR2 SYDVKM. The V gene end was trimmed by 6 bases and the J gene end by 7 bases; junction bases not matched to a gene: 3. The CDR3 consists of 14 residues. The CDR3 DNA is TGTGCCAGCAGCTCGGGACAGGGGAATTCACCCCTCCACTTT. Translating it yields CASSSGQGNSPLHF.

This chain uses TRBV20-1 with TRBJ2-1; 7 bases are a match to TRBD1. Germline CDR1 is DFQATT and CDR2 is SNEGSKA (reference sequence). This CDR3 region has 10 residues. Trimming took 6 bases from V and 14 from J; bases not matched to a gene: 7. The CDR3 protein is CSADRAGEFF. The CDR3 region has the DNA TGCAGTGCAGACAGGGCAGGAGAGTTCTTC.

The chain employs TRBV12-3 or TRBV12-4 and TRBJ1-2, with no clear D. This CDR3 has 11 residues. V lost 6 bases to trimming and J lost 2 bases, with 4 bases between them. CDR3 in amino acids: CASRQNYGYTF. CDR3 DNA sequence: TGTGCCAGCAGACAGAACTATGGCTACACCTTC.

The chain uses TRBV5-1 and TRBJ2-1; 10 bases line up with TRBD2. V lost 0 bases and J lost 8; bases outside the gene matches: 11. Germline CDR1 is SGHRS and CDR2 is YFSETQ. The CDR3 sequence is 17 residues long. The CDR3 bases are TGCGCCAGCAGCTTGGCGGTAGCGGGAGGTTTTGCGGATGAGCAGTTCTTC. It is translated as CASSLAVAGGFADEQFF. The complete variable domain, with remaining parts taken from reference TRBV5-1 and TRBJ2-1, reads KAGVTQTPRYLIKTRGQQVTLSCSPISGHRSVSWYQQTPGQGLQFLFEYFSETQRNKGNFPGRFSGRQFSNSRSEMNVSTLELGDSALYLCASSLAVAGGFADEQFFGPGTRLTVL.

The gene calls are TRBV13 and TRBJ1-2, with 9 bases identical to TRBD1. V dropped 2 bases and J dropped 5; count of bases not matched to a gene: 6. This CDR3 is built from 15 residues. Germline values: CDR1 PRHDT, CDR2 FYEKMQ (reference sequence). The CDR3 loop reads CASSLNRGLFYGYTF. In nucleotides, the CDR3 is TGTGCCAGCAGCTTAAACAGGGGGCTCTTTTATGGCTACACCTTC.

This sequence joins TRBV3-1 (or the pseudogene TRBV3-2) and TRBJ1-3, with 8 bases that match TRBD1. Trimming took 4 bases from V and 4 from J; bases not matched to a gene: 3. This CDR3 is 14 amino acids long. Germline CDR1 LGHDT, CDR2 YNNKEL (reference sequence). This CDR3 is CASSPRDRGNTIYF. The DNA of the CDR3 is TGTGCCAGCAGCCCCCGGGACAGGGGAAACACCATATATTTT.

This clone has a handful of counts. The CDR3: CASSAFYEQYF. The DNA of the CDR3 is TGTGCCAGCAGTGCCTTCTACGAGCAGTACTTC. The J gene is TRBJ2-7, the V gene TRBV2; D unclear. CDR1 and CDR2 from the germline V gene are SNHLY and FYNNEI. Trimming took off 4 bases at V and 3 bases at J, with 4 bases between the two ends. The CDR3 length is 11 residues.

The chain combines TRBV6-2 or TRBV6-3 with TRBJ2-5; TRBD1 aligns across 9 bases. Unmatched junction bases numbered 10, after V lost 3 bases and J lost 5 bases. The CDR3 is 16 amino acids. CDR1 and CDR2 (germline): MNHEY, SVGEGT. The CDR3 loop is CASSYRDRAGGETQYF. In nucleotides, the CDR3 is TGTGCCAGCAGTTATAGGGACAGGGCCGGCGGGGAGACCCAGTACTTC.

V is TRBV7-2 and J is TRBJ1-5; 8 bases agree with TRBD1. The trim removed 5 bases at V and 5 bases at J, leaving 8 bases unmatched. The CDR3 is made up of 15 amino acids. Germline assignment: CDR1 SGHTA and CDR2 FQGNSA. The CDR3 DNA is TGTGCCAGCAGCGCCTACAGGGGGACGGATCAGCCCCAGCATTTT. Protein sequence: CASSAYRGTDQPQHF.

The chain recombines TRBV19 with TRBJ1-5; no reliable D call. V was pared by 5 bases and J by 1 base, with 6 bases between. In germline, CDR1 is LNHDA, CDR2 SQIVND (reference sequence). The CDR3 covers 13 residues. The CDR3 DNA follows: TGTGCCAGTAGTGTGGAGAGCAATCAGCCCCAGCATTTT. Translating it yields CASSVESNQPQHF.

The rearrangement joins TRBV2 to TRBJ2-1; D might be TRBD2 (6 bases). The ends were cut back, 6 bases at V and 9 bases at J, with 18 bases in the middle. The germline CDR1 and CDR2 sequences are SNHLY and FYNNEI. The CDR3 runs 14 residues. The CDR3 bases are TGTGCCAGCAGCCGGGAGAGGGCCGTAACTGAGCAGTTCTTC. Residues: CASSRERAVTEQFF.

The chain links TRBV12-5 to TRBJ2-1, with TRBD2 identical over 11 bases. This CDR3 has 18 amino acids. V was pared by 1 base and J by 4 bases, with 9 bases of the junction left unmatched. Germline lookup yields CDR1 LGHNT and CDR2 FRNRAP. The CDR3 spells CASGLDTPGLAVYNEQFF. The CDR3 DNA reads TGTGCTAGTGGTTTGGATACTCCGGGACTAGCGGTATACAATGAGCAGTTCTTC. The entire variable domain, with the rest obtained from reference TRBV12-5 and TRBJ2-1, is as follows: DARVTQTPRHKVTEMGQEVTMRCQPILGHNTVFWYRQTMMQGLELLAYFRNRAPLDDSGMPKDRFSAEMPDATLATLKIQPSEPRDSAVYFCASGLDTPGLAVYNEQFFGPGTRLTVL.

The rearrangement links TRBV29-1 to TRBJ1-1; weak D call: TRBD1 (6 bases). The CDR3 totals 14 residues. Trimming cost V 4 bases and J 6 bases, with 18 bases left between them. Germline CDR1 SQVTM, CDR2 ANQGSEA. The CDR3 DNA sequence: TGCAGCGTTGGATTACAGGGTGGTGACGCTGAAGCTTTCTTT. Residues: CSVGLQGGDAEAFF.

CDR3 region: CASSLGGSGRAETQYF. In DNA form, the CDR3 reads TGTGCCAGCAGCTTAGGGGGGAGCGGGAGAGCTGAGACCCAGTACTTC. The chain employs TRBV7-2 and TRBJ2-5; 8 nucleotides agree with TRBD2. The CDR3 is made up of 16 amino acids. Germline-derived CDR1 and CDR2 are SGHTA and FQGNSA. V lost 1 base and J lost 5; bases outside the gene matches: 9.

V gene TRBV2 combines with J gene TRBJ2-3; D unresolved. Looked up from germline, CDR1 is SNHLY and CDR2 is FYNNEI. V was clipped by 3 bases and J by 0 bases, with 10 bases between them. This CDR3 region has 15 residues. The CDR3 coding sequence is TGTGCCAGCAGTGAGTTCGGTAGTAGCACAGATACGCAGTATTTT. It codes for CASSEFGSSTDTQYF.

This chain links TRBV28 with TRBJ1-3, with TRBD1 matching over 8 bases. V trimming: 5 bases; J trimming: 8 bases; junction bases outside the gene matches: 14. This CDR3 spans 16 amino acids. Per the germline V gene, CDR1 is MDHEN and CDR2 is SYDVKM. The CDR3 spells CASSPTLDRVGDTIYF. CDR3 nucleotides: TGTGCCAGCAGTCCAACCCTGGACAGGGTTGGGGACACCATATATTTT. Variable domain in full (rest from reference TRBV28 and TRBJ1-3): DVKVTQSSRYLVKRTGEKVFLECVQDMDHENMFWYRQDPGLGLRLIYFSYDVKMKEKGDIPEGYSVSREKKERFSLILESASTNQTSMYLCASSPTLDRVGDTIYFGEGSWLTVV.